Listed below are T cell receptor beta chains from one sample, sequenced in a study of early T cells in non-severe SARS-CoV-2 infection. TCRdb re-called the 5' RACE reads through MiXCR, storing one row per CDR3 protein. The table has around 62,000 distinct CDR3 sequences, 12% seen once. The sequencing sample was made of whole blood. These receptors all come from an adult who was a healthcare worker with PCR-confirmed SARS-CoV-2 infection or an uninfected control (not recorded which). CDR3s include the opening cysteine and the closing phenylalanine or tryptophan. The D gene is left open where the match is weak. Expanded clones are given a class, and other clones once, few, many or no size at all.

clone size: many
V gene: TRBV28
D gene: TRBD1
J gene: TRBJ2-7
CDR3 protein: CASSPTGQAGEQYF
CDR3 DNA: TGTGCCAGCAGTCCCACTGGACAGGCTGGGGAGCAGTACTTC

clone size: many
V gene: TRBV12-3/TRBV12-4
D gene: NA
J gene: TRBJ2-7
CDR3 protein: CASRPWIADSYEQYF
CDR3 DNA: TGTGCCAGCAGGCCCTGGATAGCGGACTCCTACGAGCAGTACTTC

clone size: few
V gene: TRBV7-9
D gene: TRBD2
J gene: TRBJ2-3
CDR3 protein: CASSILAEGADTQYF
CDR3 DNA: TGTGCCAGCAGCATACTAGCGGAGGGGGCAGATACGCAGTATTTT

clone size: NA
V gene: TRBV6-2/TRBV6-3
D gene: TRBD2
J gene: TRBJ2-1
CDR3 protein: CASSTGTSGMSVWNEQFF
CDR3 DNA: TGTGCCAGCAGCACCGGGACTAGCGGGATGTCGGTGTGGAATGAGCAGTTCTTC

clone size: few
V gene: TRBV7-9
D gene: NA
J gene: TRBJ1-2
CDR3 protein: CASSSDFYGYTF
CDR3 DNA: TGTGCCAGCAGCTCCGACTTCTATGGCTACACCTTC

clone size: NA
V gene: TRBV9
D gene: TRBD1
J gene: TRBJ2-7
CDR3 protein: CASSAAGTGLSEQYF
CDR3 DNA: TGTGCCAGCAGCGCCGCCGGGACAGGCCTCTCCGAGCAGTACTTC

clone size: many
V gene: TRBV5-1
D gene: NA
J gene: TRBJ2-5
CDR3 protein: CASSLRASPQETQYF
CDR3 DNA: TGCGCCAGCAGCTTGCGAGCTAGCCCCCAAGAGACCCAGTACTTC

clone size: NA
V gene: TRBV27
D gene: NA
J gene: TRBJ2-3
CDR3 protein: CASSRRTDTQYF
CDR3 DNA: TGTGCCAGCAGTCGACGCACAGATACGCAGTATTTT

clone size: NA
V gene: TRBV20-1
D gene: TRBD2
J gene: TRBJ2-1
CDR3 protein: CSASPSGINEQFF
CDR3 DNA: TGCAGTGCTAGCCCTAGCGGGATAAATGAGCAGTTCTTC

clone size: NA
V gene: TRBV9
D gene: NA
J gene: TRBJ1-1
CDR3 protein: CASSLQQGNTEAFF
CDR3 DNA: TGTGCCAGCAGCCTACAACAGGGGAACACTGAAGCTTTCTTT

clone size: NA
V gene: TRBV15
D gene: NA
J gene: TRBJ1-6
CDR3 protein: CATSRSRGNNSPLHF
CDR3 DNA: TGTGCCACCAGCAGGTCGAGGGGGAATAATTCACCCCTCCACTTT

clone size: NA
V gene: TRBV3-1
D gene: NA
J gene: TRBJ2-5
CDR3 protein: CASSRGAQETQYF
CDR3 DNA: TGTGCCAGCAGCCGAGGGGCACAAGAGACCCAGTACTTC

clone size: few
V gene: TRBV28
D gene: NA
J gene: TRBJ2-7
CDR3 protein: CASTGRRGLDEQYF
CDR3 DNA: TGTGCCAGCACTGGGCGGAGAGGGCTGGACGAGCAGTACTTC

clone size: few
V gene: TRBV5-1
D gene: TRBD2
J gene: TRBJ2-1
CDR3 protein: CASSPGTSGPYNEQFF
CDR3 DNA: TGCGCCAGCAGCCCCGGGACTAGCGGCCCCTACAATGAGCAGTTCTTC

clone size: many
V gene: TRBV19
D gene: NA
J gene: TRBJ2-2
CDR3 protein: CASTGDRDTGELFF
CDR3 DNA: TGTGCCAGTACCGGGGACCGAGACACCGGGGAGCTGTTTTTT

clone size: many
V gene: TRBV28
D gene: NA
J gene: TRBJ2-7
CDR3 protein: CASSLVSYEQYF
CDR3 DNA: TGTGCCAGCAGTTTAGTCTCCTACGAGCAGTACTTC

clone size: NA
V gene: TRBV5-4
D gene: TRBD1
J gene: TRBJ1-3
CDR3 protein: CASSLGTGSSGNTIYF
CDR3 DNA: TGTGCCAGCAGCTTGGGGACAGGGAGCTCTGGAAACACCATATATTTT

clone size: many
V gene: TRBV5-1
D gene: NA
J gene: TRBJ2-4
CDR3 protein: CASSLEESGGKNIQYF
CDR3 DNA: TGCGCCAGCAGCCTGGAGGAGTCCGGGGGCAAAAACATTCAGTACTTC

clone size: many
V gene: TRBV20-1
D gene: TRBD2
J gene: TRBJ2-3
CDR3 protein: CSATLGTSGMDTQYF
CDR3 DNA: TGCAGTGCCACCCTCGGGACTAGCGGGATGGATACGCAGTATTTT

clone size: many
V gene: TRBV28
D gene: NA
J gene: TRBJ2-3
CDR3 protein: CASSADRTDTQYF
CDR3 DNA: TGTGCCAGCAGTGCGGACCGCACAGATACGCAGTATTTT

clone size: few
V gene: TRBV27
D gene: NA
J gene: TRBJ2-3
CDR3 protein: CASSLSGATDTQYF
CDR3 DNA: TGTGCCAGCAGTCTTAGCGGTGCCACAGATACGCAGTATTTT

clone size: medium-sized
V gene: TRBV7-9
D gene: NA
J gene: TRBJ2-7
CDR3 protein: CASSLTGYEQYF
CDR3 DNA: TGTGCCAGCAGCCTGACAGGTTACGAGCAGTACTTC